Listed here are 23 T cell receptor beta chains from one sample, sequenced in a study of a mutant IDH1 vaccine in newly diagnosed glioma. The antigens for these receptors are not known. Here immunoSEQ multiplex PCR was the method, and the copy in TCRdb shows in-frame clones only, minus some. This repertoire shows tens of thousands of clones, about four fifths found once; its top ten account for less than 7%. Time point described: week 35, safety follow-up. Mutant IDH1 20-mer peptide, at 300 ug, made up each vaccine dose, with topical imiquimod. Here the sequenced sample was PBMCs, taken from a glioma patient whose treatment included an IDH1 peptide vaccine. These receptors were taken from a man aged 40-49 years with glioma.

This clone was seen a few times. The CDR3 DNA reads TGCGCCAGCAGCGTCGAGCTTTATAATTCACCCCTCCACTTT. It is translated as CASSVELYNSPLHF. The chain employs TRBV5-1 and TRBJ1-6; no firm D call. The V gene's germline CDR1 is SGHRS and CDR2 YFSETQ. V was shortened by 4 bases and J by 4 bases, with 9 bases between the two germline ends. CDR3 length equals 14 residues. Full variable domain (missing parts from reference TRBV5-1 and TRBJ1-6): KAGVTQTPRYLIKTRGQQVTLSCSPISGHRSVSWYQQTPGQGLQFLFEYFSETQRNKGNFPGRFSGRQFSNSRSEMNVSTLELGDSALYLCASSVELYNSPLHFGNGTRLTVT.

This clone appeared once. The rearrangement links TRBV7-9 to TRBJ2-1, with TRBD2 matching 16 bases. J gave up 8 bases and V 5 bases, and 9 bases lay outside the gene matches. CDR3 length equals 17 residues. Germline V lookup: CDR1 SEHNR, CDR2 FQNEAQ (reference sequence). CDR3 nucleotides: TGTGCCAGCAGCCCAGGGACTAGCGGGGGGGCCACCGATGAGCAGTTCTTC. As protein: CASSPGTSGGATDEQFF.

The rearrangement links TRBV19 to TRBJ1-5; no clear D. Germline-derived CDR1 and CDR2 are LNHDA and SQIVND (reference sequence). This CDR3 is built from 15 residues. The germline V and J ends were trimmed by 3 bases and 4 bases, with 13 bases remaining between them. CDR3 nucleotide sequence: TGTGCCAGTAGTATGGCGCAGCTTCTAAATCAGCCCCAGCATTTT. Translating it yields CASSMAQLLNQPQHF.

A few counts support this clone. The rearrangement joins TRBV19 to TRBJ1-5, with D possibly being TRBD1 (6 bases). Trimming shortened V by 4 bases and J by 4 bases, and 14 bases separated the two germline ends. Per germline, CDR1 LNHDA and CDR2 SQIVND (reference sequence). CDR3 size: 15 residues. CDR3 coding DNA: TGTGCCAGTAGTACTTACCGGGACAAAAATCAGCCCCAGCATTTT. Its protein product is CASSTYRDKNQPQHF. Full variable domain (remainder filled in from reference TRBV19 and TRBJ1-5): DGGITQSPKYLFRKEGQNVTLSCEQNLNHDAMYWYRQDPGQGLRLIYYSQIVNDFQKGDIAEGYSVSREKKESFPLTVTSAQKNPTAFYLCASSTYRDKNQPQHFGDGTRLSIL.

V is TRBV6-5 and J is TRBJ1-2; D is uncertain. The germline CDR1 and CDR2 sequences are MNHEY and SVGAGI. The length of the CDR3 is 13 residues. Trimming removed 4 bases at V and 4 bases at J, with 10 bases between. CDR3 sequence reads: CASSLGRAYGYTF. CDR3 nucleotides: TGTGCCAGCAGTTTAGGACGGGCCTATGGCTACACCTTC.

This chain connects TRBV7-2 to TRBJ2-2; 7 nucleotides agree with TRBD2. The V and J ends lost 1 base and 6 bases, in that order; junction bases with no gene match: 2. The V gene's germline CDR1 is SGHTA and CDR2 FQGNSA. This CDR3 has 14 amino acids. CDR3 loop: CASSLVGRAGELFF. The CDR3 nucleotides read TGTGCCAGCAGCTTAGTAGGGAGGGCCGGGGAGCTGTTTTTT.

V and J are TRBV2 and TRBJ2-3, with D possibly being TRBD2 (6 bases). Trimming took off 10 bases at V and 6 bases at J, with 14 bases between the two ends. The CDR3 is made up of 12 amino acids. Germline V CDR1 and CDR2: SNHLY, FYNNEI. The CDR3 bases are TGTGCCAAAAAGGAGGGTTCGGATACGCAGTATTTT. This sequence encodes CAKKEGSDTQYF.

The chain carries TRBV5-4 and TRBJ2-7; possibly TRBD2 for D (7 bases). Germline V gene lookup returns CDR1 SGHNT and CDR2 YYREEE (reference sequence). This CDR3 is 13 amino acids long. The V end lost 7 bases, the J end lost 5 bases, and 16 bases lay between the germline ends. The CDR3 is CASGGAHPDEQYF. CDR3 sequence (DNA): TGTGCCAGCGGGGGGGCCCATCCGGACGAGCAGTACTTC.

The CDR3 is CASSPPGTGWYEQYF. CDR3 nucleotide sequence: TGTGCCAGCTCACCACCAGGGACAGGGTGGTACGAGCAGTACTTC. The chain combines TRBV18 with TRBJ2-7; TRBD1 matches 9 bases. The CDR3 runs to 15 residues. Germline trimming cut 0 bases from V and 4 bases from J; bases unmatched to any gene: 4. Germline V lookup: CDR1 KGHSH, CDR2 LQKENI.

This chain connects TRBV4-2 to TRBJ2-3, with TRBD2 matching over 7 bases. The CDR3 spans 15 residues. The V segment lost 0 bases and the J segment 4 bases; nucleotides outside the gene matches: 4. The germline V gene has CDR1 LGHNA and CDR2 YNFKEQ. CDR3 DNA: TGTGCCAGCAGCCAAGACGTCCTAGCGGCAGATACGCAGTATTTT. Protein product: CASSQDVLAADTQYF.

This clone was observed a single time. The V call is TRBV19, the J call TRBJ2-1; 7 bases match TRBD2. Losses at the gene ends were 8 bases for V and 1 base for J; bases not matched to a gene: 5. The germline CDR1 and CDR2 sequences are LNHDA and SQIVND (reference sequence). The length of the CDR3 is 14 residues. In DNA, the CDR3 is TGTGCCAGTCAACCGGGAGGATCCTACAATGAGCAGTTCTTC. Amino acid sequence: CASQPGGSYNEQFF.

The chain combines TRBV5-4 with TRBJ2-7; TRBD2 matches at 9 bases. In germline, CDR1 is SGHNT, CDR2 YYREEE (reference sequence). The CDR3 is 15 amino acids. With 2 bases clipped from V and 5 bases from J, the junction kept 8 bases outside the gene matches. The CDR3 region is CASSLGLAGIDEQYF. As DNA, the CDR3 is TGTGCCAGCAGCTTAGGCCTAGCGGGGATAGACGAGCAGTACTTC.

CDR3 sequence reads: CASSIPAGTSTTQYF. CDR3 DNA sequence: TGTGCCAGCAGTATCCCCGCCGGGACTAGTACCACCCAGTACTTC. The V call is TRBV28, the J call TRBJ2-5; 8 bases are shared with TRBD2. Germline lookup yields CDR1 MDHEN and CDR2 SYDVKM. V was pared by 5 bases and J by 8 bases, with 13 bases of the junction left unmatched. The CDR3 is made up of 15 amino acids.

The chain couples TRBV19 to TRBJ1-2; a weak D match, TRBD1 (6 bases). V was clipped by 11 bases and J by 0 bases, with 13 bases between them. The CDR3 sequence is 13 residues long. CDR1 and CDR2 from the germline V gene are LNHDA and SQIVND (reference sequence). CDR3 region: CASTGIPNYGYTF. The CDR3 DNA reads TGTGCCTCTACAGGGATTCCTAACTATGGCTACACCTTC.

J is TRBJ2-2 and V is TRBV18, with D possibly called TRBD1 or TRBD2 (5 bases each). There are 15 residues in the CDR3. V lost 3 bases, J lost 7 bases, and 15 bases lay in between. In germline, CDR1 is KGHSH, CDR2 LQKENI. The CDR3 nucleotides read TGTGCCAGCTCACCCGTGAGGGGTCATCTCGGGGAGCTGTTTTTT. It codes for CASSPVRGHLGELFF. Based on the CDR3 plus reference TRBV18 and TRBJ2-2, the full variable domain is NAGVMQNPRHLVRRRGQEARLRCSPMKGHSHVYWYRQLPEEGLKFMVYLQKENIIDESGMPKERFSAEFPKEGPSILRIQQVVRGDSAAYFCASSPVRGHLGELFFGEGSRLTVL.

The V and J genes are TRBV5-1 and TRBJ2-3; 8 bases map to TRBD2. The CDR3 is made up of 15 amino acids. The ends lost 2 bases at V and 1 base at J; junction bases unmatched: 3. Germline CDR1 reads SGHRS; CDR2 reads YFSETQ. In DNA, the CDR3 is TGCGCCAGCAGCTTTCCGGGAGGGGGCACAGATACGCAGTATTTT. Its translation is CASSFPGGGTDTQYF.

The V call is TRBV14, the J call TRBJ1-1; D remains ambiguous. V was cut by 0 bases and J by 5 bases, with 10 bases left in between. Per the germline V gene, CDR1 is SGHDN and CDR2 is FVKESK. This CDR3 comprises 14 residues. The DNA for the CDR3 is TGTGCCAGCAGCCAAGAGAGGGTAGCAACTGAAGCTTTCTTT. Its protein is CASSQERVATEAFF.

The sample holds a few counts of this clone. The V call is TRBV28, the J call TRBJ2-3; 8 bases align to TRBD2. Looked up from germline, CDR1 is MDHEN and CDR2 is SYDVKM. The V and J ends lost 3 bases and 3 bases, in that order; junction bases with no gene match: 5. The CDR3 consists of 15 residues. CDR3 in amino acids: CASSLAGGVTDTQYF. Written as DNA, the CDR3 is TGTGCCAGCAGTTTGGCGGGAGGCGTAACAGATACGCAGTATTTT.

This chain connects TRBV5-4 to TRBJ2-7; D not certain. Trimming pared 3 bases from V and 7 bases from J, leaving 14 bases between. The CDR3 sequence is 13 residues long. Germline values: CDR1 SGHNT, CDR2 YYREEE (reference sequence). The CDR3 nucleotides read TGTGCCAGCAGCTCTCCCGTAGGACGGGAGCAGTACTTC. Its translation: CASSSPVGREQYF.

The chain uses TRBV7-9 and TRBJ2-3; 9 nucleotides agree with TRBD2. CDR1 is SEHNR and CDR2 is FQNEAQ in the germline V gene (reference sequence). V was pared by 5 bases and J by 5 bases, with 14 bases of the junction left unmatched. The CDR3 is 17 amino acids. The CDR3 protein is CASSPGPSGGNGDTQYF. CDR3 DNA: TGTGCCAGCAGCCCGGGCCCCAGCGGGGGGAATGGAGATACGCAGTATTTT.

This clone has a handful of counts. The chain uses TRBV6-5 and TRBJ1-1, with a tentative D call TRBD1 (5 bases). Trimming pared 8 bases from V and 5 bases from J, leaving 9 bases between. The CDR3 spans 11 residues. Germline CDR1 MNHEY, CDR2 SVGAGI. CDR3: CASQAGTEAFF. In DNA form, the CDR3 reads TGTGCCAGCCAAGCAGGGACTGAAGCTTTCTTT.

The chain uses TRBV25-1 and TRBJ2-1; D possibly corresponds to TRBD1 (5 bases). The CDR3 covers 13 residues. The germline V gene has CDR1 MGHDK and CDR2 SYGVNS. The V end lost 9 bases, the J end lost 7 bases, and 16 bases lay between the germline ends. The CDR3 bases are TGTGCCAGTGGATCGAGCAGGGCAAATGAGCAGTTCTTC. Amino acids: CASGSSRANEQFF. The full variable domain, its missing parts supplied by reference TRBV25-1 and TRBJ2-1, is EADIYQTPRYLVIGTGKKITLECSQTMGHDKMYWYQQDPGMELHLIHYSYGVNSTEKGDLSSESTVSRIRTEHFPLTLESARPSHTSQYLCASGSSRANEQFFGPGTRLTVL.

The table lists this clone with a count of one. This chain connects TRBV5-4 to TRBJ2-5, with 8 positions matching TRBD1. CDR3 length equals 14 residues. Germline lookup yields CDR1 SGHNT and CDR2 YYREEE (reference sequence). The J segment lost 2 bases and the V segment lost 5 bases, leaving 5 bases of the junction unmatched. The CDR3 DNA follows: TGTGCCAGCAGGTGGGACAGGAGACAAGAGACCCAGTACTTC. Translating it yields CASRWDRRQETQYF.